Included here is one T cell receptor (beta chain) sequence, with context. Its antigen is still unknown. This sample was taken from a study of PD-1 blockade in classical Hodgkin lymphoma. Study-level information: Every 2 weeks, patients got 3 mg/kg intravenous nivolumab.

Germline V lookup: CDR1 LNHDA, CDR2 SQIVND (reference sequence). Trimming pared 3 bases from V and 3 bases from J, leaving 15 bases between. This CDR3 is 17 amino acids long. Every patient experienced relapse after autologous stem cell transplantation, and brentuximab vedotin exposure varied. Out of thawed PBMCs, magnetic negative selection purified CD4+ T cells. Sequenced by immunoSEQ multiplex PCR; TCRdb stores in-frame clones only, minus some. This table has approximately 25,000 clones, 60% to 85% appearing once. The study's findings and limits: Newly diagnosed patients were reported to start with lower TCR diversity than healthy donors.

The clonotype originates from a human donor with classical Hodgkin lymphoma. Here the sequenced sample was CD4+ T cells from blood, taken at baseline. V and J are TRBV19 and TRBJ1-6; maybe TRBD1 (6 bases). CDR3 amino acids: CASSIGQGQFYNSPLHF. As DNA, the CDR3 is TGTGCCAGTAGTATCGGTCAAGGACAGTTCTATAATTCACCCCTCCACTTT.